This TCR beta chain derives from a study of T cell responses to AZD1222 COVID-19 vaccine. This table comes from immunoSEQ multiplex PCR, and its TCRdb copy is limited to in-frame clones, with some not included. The sample consists of around 130,000 clones, more than 75% of them appearing once. The material was peripheral blood, obtained 28 days after the second AZD1222 dose. This TCR derives from an adult who received the AZD1222 COVID-19 vaccine.

DNA of the CDR3: TGTGCCAGCAGTTTCGGGACCTCTACCTACGAGCAGTACTTC. Translated, it gives CASSFGTSTYEQYF. The gene calls are TRBV9 and TRBJ2-7; D is tentatively TRBD1 or TRBD2 (5 bases each). V dropped 5 bases and J dropped 2 bases, with 14 bases sitting between them. Germline lookup yields CDR1 SGDLS and CDR2 YYNGEE. This CDR3 is 14 amino acids long.